These T cell receptor beta chains were read from a single sample in a study of cytomegalovirus exposure and HLA in healthy donors. The protocol was immunoSEQ multiplex PCR, while the TCRdb copy is restricted to in-frame clones and leaves out a portion. The table shows roughly 180,000 clones, with approximately 79% occurring only once. Sequencing was done on a sample of PBMCs. The receptors come from a girl aged 10-17 years in good health and CMV-seropositive. Each CDR3 is given without its conserved first and last residue. The order of the fields is D gene, V gene, J gene, CDR3 protein. A D gene is named only where the DNA matches it firmly.

d_call: -
v_call: TRBV4-2
j_call: TRBJ2-3
cdr3_aa: ASSQVTGRGTDTQY

d_call: TRBD2
v_call: TRBV2
j_call: TRBJ2-3
cdr3_aa: ASRGTSTDTQY

d_call: -
v_call: TRBV29-1
j_call: TRBJ2-1
cdr3_aa: SVGGLGSRTNEQF

d_call: -
v_call: TRBV10-3
j_call: TRBJ2-3
cdr3_aa: AISPWAASTDTQY

d_call: -
v_call: TRBV27
j_call: TRBJ2-3
cdr3_aa: ASSVRTDHTDTQY

d_call: -
v_call: TRBV6-1
j_call: TRBJ1-2
cdr3_aa: ASSEVLSLGSYGSYGYT

d_call: TRBD1
v_call: TRBV10-3
j_call: TRBJ1-4
cdr3_aa: AAWTGTDEKLF

d_call: TRBD1
v_call: TRBV4-3
j_call: TRBJ2-1
cdr3_aa: ASSDRGLSYNEQF

d_call: TRBD1
v_call: TRBV4-1
j_call: TRBJ1-1
cdr3_aa: ASSLQGASNTEAF

d_call: TRBD1
v_call: TRBV5-4
j_call: TRBJ2-3
cdr3_aa: ASSLQGQVSTDTQY

d_call: TRBD2
v_call: TRBV7-2
j_call: TRBJ2-3
cdr3_aa: ASSLGGLVSDTQY

d_call: -
v_call: TRBV6-5
j_call: TRBJ2-3
cdr3_aa: ASRRLGGTDTQY

d_call: -
v_call: TRBV28
j_call: TRBJ1-6
cdr3_aa: ASRPLGGGSYNSPLH

d_call: -
v_call: TRBV6-1
j_call: TRBJ1-2
cdr3_aa: ASTLTLGVYT

d_call: TRBD2
v_call: TRBV7-2
j_call: TRBJ2-7
cdr3_aa: ASSLVSGGYEQY

d_call: TRBD2
v_call: TRBV10-1
j_call: TRBJ2-1
cdr3_aa: ASSLAGTKSNEQF

d_call: -
v_call: TRBV6-6
j_call: TRBJ2-5
cdr3_aa: ASRWTMRETQY